Presented here are 24 T cell receptor beta chains from one specimen sequenced in a study of read filtering for tumor transcriptome and immune sequencing. The library was built from roughly 400 ng RNA with molecular barcoded adaptors for alpha/delta and beta/gamma chains. TCRdb reanalysed the reads using MiXCR and keeps one entry per CDR3 protein. The table shows about 9,100 distinct CDR3 sequences, with more than 15% occurring only once. Sequenced: a population of CD138-negative cells sorted from bone marrow. The receptors were gathered from a donor aged 40 or over with multiple myeloma.

This clonotype was seen many times. V gene TRBV28 combines with J gene TRBJ2-7, with no clear D. The V gene lost 6 bases and the J gene lost 2 bases, with 11 bases spanning the gap. CDR1 is MDHEN, CDR2 SYDVKM, per germline. The CDR3 has 13 residues. The CDR3: CASRVDGPYEQYF. The CDR3 DNA reads TGTGCCAGCAGAGTGGACGGTCCCTACGAGCAGTACTTC.

This clonotype was observed many times. The chain couples TRBV20-1 to TRBJ2-3; TRBD2 is a possible D gene (6 bases). Germline assignment: CDR1 DFQATT and CDR2 SNEGSKA (reference sequence). This CDR3 contains 15 residues. With 2 bases removed from V and 0 bases from J, the gap between germline ends came to 12 bases. As DNA, the CDR3 is TGCAGTGCTAGAAGGCCCGGGACTAGCACAGATACGCAGTATTTT. This translates into CSARRPGTSTDTQYF.

V gene TRBV9 combines with J gene TRBJ1-6; the D is unclear. The CDR3 has 12 residues. V gave up 8 bases and J gave up 8 bases, with 11 bases separating them. Per germline, CDR1 SGDLS and CDR2 YYNGEE. As DNA, the CDR3 is TGTGCCAGTGGAGCCTCTGATTCACCCCTCCACTTT. Its translation: CASGASDSPLHF.

In this sample, this clonotype is medium-sized (0.01 to 0.1%). The chain combines TRBV27 with TRBJ2-6; D is unresolved. Germline CDR1 MNHEY, CDR2 SMNVEV (reference sequence). V was pared by 5 bases and J by 1 base, with 9 bases between. The CDR3 length is 15 residues. The CDR3 reads CASSPIRSGANVLTF. CDR3 DNA: TGTGCCAGCAGTCCTATAAGGTCTGGGGCCAACGTCCTGACTTTC.

Relative to its sample, this clonotype is medium-sized. The chain employs TRBV15 and TRBJ2-7; D unclear. V was trimmed by 0 bases and J by 2 bases, leaving 5 bases between them. The CDR3 runs to 13 residues. CDR1 is LNHNV, CDR2 YYDKDF, per germline (reference sequence). The CDR3 DNA reads TGTGCCACCAGCAGAGAATTGGCCTACGAGCAGTACTTC. Translating gives CATSRELAYEQYF.

This clonotype was counted ten times or more. It may be a read error: a sequence one base away is much more abundant. This sequence joins TRBV14 and TRBJ1-1, with D unclear. This CDR3 region has 16 residues. From germline, CDR1 is SGHDN and CDR2 FVKESK. The DNA for the CDR3 is TGTGCCAGCAGCCAAGATCTTGCGCAGATAAACACTGGAGCTTTCTTT. Residues: CASSQDLAQINTGAFF.

This clonotype was observed at least ten times. The rearrangement links TRBV29-1 to TRBJ2-5; D possibly corresponds to TRBD2 (5 bases). Germline CDR1 SQVTM, CDR2 ANQGSEA. V lost 6 bases and J 7 bases, leaving 12 bases between the germline ends. The CDR3 consists of 11 residues. The CDR3 sequence is CSVPAEVTQYF. CDR3 in DNA: TGCAGCGTCCCCGCGGAGGTGACCCAGTACTTC.

Notes on this clonotype: A far more abundant clone sits one base away, making this likely a read error. This chain uses TRBV4-1 with TRBJ1-6; D is uncertain. Germline CDR1 reads MGHRA; CDR2 reads YSYEKL. CDR3 length: 15 residues. CDR3 nucleotide sequence: TGTGCCAGCGCTGATAGCAGCGGATCTAGTTCACCCCTCCACTTT. The encoded protein is CASADSSGSSSPLHF.

At least ten counts were recorded for this clonotype. The rearrangement links TRBV19 to TRBJ1-5; 8 bases match TRBD1. The CDR3 has 18 amino acids. V was pared by 1 base and J by 0 bases, with 8 bases of the junction left unmatched. CDR1 is LNHDA and CDR2 is SQIVND in the germline V gene (reference sequence). Here the CDR3 reads CASSIGQGRMDSNQPQHF. The CDR3 coding sequence is TGTGCCAGTAGTATAGGACAGGGGCGGATGGATAGCAATCAGCCCCAGCATTTT.

The table lists this clonotype with many counts. This chain links TRBV29-1 with TRBJ2-5; perhaps D is TRBD1 or TRBD2 (5 bases each). This CDR3 comprises 14 residues. The germline gives CDR1 SQVTM, CDR2 ANQGSEA. V was trimmed by 3 bases and J by 2 bases, leaving 13 bases between them. CDR3 bases: TGCAGCGTTGATTCTTTCGGGGCACAAGAGACCCAGTACTTC. Translation: CSVDSFGAQETQYF.

This clonotype rates as medium-sized (0.01 to 0.1%). This chain joins TRBV7-2 and TRBJ2-1; 11 bases are shared with TRBD1. This CDR3 has 15 amino acids. Germline CDR1 is SGHTA and CDR2 is FQGNSA. V shed 6 bases and J 8 bases; nucleotides not matched to a gene: 9. CDR3: CASRHRDRGFHEQFF. DNA of the CDR3: TGTGCCAGCAGGCACCGGGACAGGGGGTTCCATGAGCAGTTCTTC.

This clonotype was counted at least ten times. A much larger clone lies a single base off, so this may be a read error. This rearrangement joins TRBV4-3 to TRBJ2-1; D is ambiguous. The CDR3 has 14 amino acids. Germline CDR1 and CDR2: LGHNA and YSLEER. This CDR3 is CASSLADSYNGQFF. As DNA, the CDR3 is TGCGCCAGCAGCCTAGCCGACTCCTACAATGGGCAGTTCTTC.

This clonotype showed up many times. The chain uses TRBV20-1 and TRBJ2-3; the D gene is possibly TRBD1 (6 bases). The germline CDR1 and CDR2 sequences are DFQATT and SNEGSKA (reference sequence). This CDR3 spans 12 amino acids. The CDR3, as DNA: TGCAGCCCGGGACAAAGCACAGATACGCAGTATTTT. Protein: CSPGQSTDTQYF.

This clonotype has at least ten counts. The chain recombines TRBV7-9 with TRBJ2-7; the match to TRBD1 covers 7 bases. J was trimmed by 5 bases and V by 5 bases; bases with no gene match: 12. This CDR3 is built from 15 residues. The germline gives CDR1 SEHNR, CDR2 FQNEAQ (reference sequence). CDR3 sequence (DNA): TGTGCCAGCAGCGTACGACAGGGTGTGTTGGACGAGCAGTACTTC. This translates into CASSVRQGVLDEQYF.

This clonotype is medium-sized. CDR3 nucleotides: TGTGCCAGCAGCACTGGGACTGGCTCCATCTCCTACAATGAGCAGTTCTTC. Amino acid sequence: CASSTGTGSISYNEQFF. The rearrangement joins TRBV11-2 to TRBJ2-1; D is perhaps TRBD2 (6 bases). The CDR3 totals 17 residues. V lost 5 bases, J lost 0 bases, and 17 bases lay in between. Germline V gives CDR1 SGHAT, CDR2 FQNNGV.

On this clonotype itself: One base away lies a much larger clone, so this may be a sequencing read error. The chain employs TRBV2 and TRBJ2-7; D not certain. The germline CDR1 and CDR2 sequences are SNHLY and FYNNEI. The ends were cut back, 5 bases at V and 6 bases at J, with 14 bases in the middle. The CDR3 has 13 residues. CDR3 in amino acids: CASSPGNPAEQYF. CDR3 DNA sequence: TGTGCCAGCAGTCCGGGCAACCCCGCCGAGCAGTACTTC.

Many counts were recorded for this clonotype. The chain carries TRBV11-2 and TRBJ2-5; 9 bases match TRBD1. This CDR3 is built from 14 residues. V gave up 5 bases and J gave up 5 bases; unmatched junction bases: 6. Germline V gene sequence: CDR1 SGHAT, CDR2 FQNNGV. The CDR3 reads CASSRGQGRETQYF. The CDR3 DNA follows: TGTGCCAGCAGCCGCGGACAGGGGCGTGAGACCCAGTACTTC.

This clonotype has ten or more counts. The V gene is TRBV19, the J gene TRBJ1-1; D possibly corresponds to TRBD1 (5 bases). The CDR3 has 16 residues. V was pared by 6 bases and J by 0 bases, with 17 bases between. Germline CDR1 LNHDA, CDR2 SQIVND (reference sequence). CDR3 loop: CASSELSGAMNTEAFF. DNA for the CDR3: TGTGCCAGTAGCGAGCTCTCCGGGGCGATGAACACTGAAGCTTTCTTT.

This clonotype has a count of ten or more. This chain joins TRBV3-1 and TRBJ1-2; the D is unclear. This CDR3 comprises 14 residues. V dropped 1 base and J dropped 6 bases, with 12 bases sitting between them. The V gene's germline CDR1 is LGHDT and CDR2 YNNKEL (reference sequence). The CDR3 spells CASSQAGQGNGYTF. The CDR3 DNA reads TGTGCCAGCAGCCAAGCCGGGCAAGGGAATGGCTACACCTTC.

This clonotype came up many times. The V call is TRBV20-1, the J call TRBJ1-2; D gene ambiguous. This CDR3 region has 10 residues. Germline CDR1 DFQATT, CDR2 SNEGSKA (reference sequence). V lost 3 bases to trimming and J lost 6 bases, with 5 bases between them. CDR3: CSASPDGYTF. The CDR3 bases are TGCAGTGCTAGCCCGGATGGCTACACCTTC.

This clonotype has a count of ten or more. V and J are TRBV20-1 and TRBJ1-5; possibly TRBD1 for D (5 bases). The CDR3 is 15 residues long. Trimming pared 6 bases from V and 0 bases from J, leaving 15 bases between. CDR1 is DFQATT and CDR2 is SNEGSKA in the germline V gene (reference sequence). CDR3 sequence reads: CSALDRQNSNQPQHF. The CDR3, as DNA: TGCAGTGCACTTGACAGACAAAATAGCAATCAGCCCCAGCATTTT.

This clonotype was recorded many times. V is TRBV20-1 and J is TRBJ2-1, with D perhaps being TRBD1 or TRBD2 (5 bases each). From germline, CDR1 is DFQATT and CDR2 SNEGSKA (reference sequence). This CDR3 spans 14 amino acids. V dropped 1 base and J dropped 8 bases, with 15 bases sitting between them. The CDR3 here is CSARGGSGFDEQFF. CDR3 in DNA: TGCAGTGCTAGAGGGGGGAGTGGTTTCGATGAGCAGTTCTTC.

This clonotype was observed many times. This chain joins TRBV7-3 and TRBJ2-5, with D hard to call. CDR1 SGHTA and CDR2 FQGTGA come from the germline V gene. V was clipped by 3 bases and J by 1 base, with 6 bases between them. The CDR3 is made up of 13 amino acids. The CDR3 coding sequence is TGTGCCAGCAGCTTTGGGTTCCAAGAGACCCAGTACTTC. This sequence encodes CASSFGFQETQYF.

By sample fraction, this clonotype is medium-sized. The chain employs TRBV20-1 and TRBJ2-5, with 10 bases identical to TRBD2. J lost 11 bases, V lost 0 bases, and 9 bases had no gene match. CDR3 size: 14 residues. Germline lookup yields CDR1 DFQATT and CDR2 SNEGSKA (reference sequence). CDR3 DNA sequence: TGCAGTGCTAGAGATGGGACTAGCGCGGGGTTACAGTACTTC. It is translated as CSARDGTSAGLQYF.